Each of the 29 T cell receptor beta chains below was sequenced from the same sample in a study of blood T cell repertoires in COVID-19. Sequencing used immunoSEQ multiplex PCR; TCRdb keeps in-frame clones, though not all of them. The sample lists 85,000 to 90,000 clones, more than 75% seen once, with roughly 1.1% in the top ten. Specimen: peripheral blood. The receptors originated from a human donor in a cohort sampled during active COVID-19.

The chain is built from TRBV2 and TRBJ2-3; TRBD2 matches 10 bases. Trimming cost V 10 bases and J 3 bases; bases outside gene matches: 10. This CDR3 contains 15 residues. The germline V gene has CDR1 SNHLY and CDR2 FYNNEI. The CDR3 DNA reads as TGTGCCACCTCACCGACTAGCGGGCTTACAGATACGCAGTATTTT. Amino acids: CATSPTSGLTDTQYF.

This clone was observed a few times. J is TRBJ2-7 and V is TRBV11-2; 7 bases fit TRBD2. Germline V gives CDR1 SGHAT, CDR2 FQNNGV. CDR3 length equals 15 residues. V gave up 2 bases and J gave up 5 bases; unmatched junction bases: 9. This chain's CDR3 is CASSLTSGLGNEQYF. The CDR3 region has the DNA TGTGCCAGCAGCTTAACCTCTGGACTAGGAAACGAGCAGTACTTC.

This chain uses TRBV2 with TRBJ2-3; TRBD1 aligns across 7 bases. After removal of 5 bases from V and 2 bases from J, the junction contained 4 bases not matched to a gene. In germline, CDR1 is SNHLY, CDR2 FYNNEI. This CDR3 is built from 14 residues. CDR3 loop: CASSSDRVTDTQYF. Written as DNA, the CDR3 is TGTGCCAGCAGTTCCGACAGGGTCACAGATACGCAGTATTTT.

The chain carries TRBV25-1 and TRBJ1-1, with 7 bases identical to TRBD1. With V trimmed by 6 bases and J by 1 base, 2 bases remained unmatched. Germline loops: CDR1 MGHDK, CDR2 SYGVNS. The CDR3 spans 13 residues. The CDR3 spells CASRGTENTEAFF. CDR3 sequence (DNA): TGTGCCAGCAGGGGGACAGAGAACACTGAAGCTTTCTTT.

This clone was found a few times. The chain links TRBV19 to TRBJ1-4, with 8 bases matching TRBD1. CDR3 length: 17 residues. Trimming took 0 bases from V and 7 from J; bases not matched to a gene: 10. Germline CDR1 reads LNHDA; CDR2 reads SQIVND (reference sequence). CDR3 in amino acids: CASSIEPAGGEGEKLFF. The CDR3 DNA is TGTGCCAGTAGTATAGAACCCGCAGGGGGCGAAGGTGAAAAACTGTTTTTT.

The chain recombines TRBV3-1 (or the pseudogene TRBV3-2) with TRBJ1-1; 9 bases line up with TRBD1. The V gene end was trimmed by 0 bases and the J gene end by 2 bases; junction bases not matched to a gene: 1. There are 15 residues in the CDR3. Germline CDR1 reads LGHDT; CDR2 reads YNNKEL (reference sequence). CDR3 sequence: CASSQEDRGNTEAFF. In DNA, the CDR3 is TGTGCCAGCAGCCAAGAGGACAGGGGAAACACTGAAGCTTTCTTT.

J is TRBJ2-4 and V is TRBV5-1, with TRBD1 matching over 8 bases. CDR1 is SGHRS, CDR2 YFSETQ, per germline. This CDR3 is 16 amino acids long. Trimming removed 4 bases from V and 5 bases from J; junction bases left unmatched: 11. CDR3: CASSGGTGPGQNIQYF. CDR3 nucleotides: TGCGCCAGCAGCGGAGGGACAGGACCTGGCCAAAACATTCAGTACTTC.

The V call is TRBV30, the J call TRBJ2-3; tentatively, D is TRBD2 (6 bases). The CDR3 sequence is 15 residues long. Trimming removed 0 bases at V and 5 bases at J, with 15 bases between. Germline assignment: CDR1 GTSNPN and CDR2 SVGIG (reference sequence). The CDR3 DNA is TGTGCCTGGAGTGTACTAACTAGCCGTGAAGATACGCAGTATTTT. It is translated as CAWSVLTSREDTQYF.

This chain connects TRBV9 to TRBJ1-5, with D maybe TRBD1 (5 bases). V was cut by 2 bases and J by 6 bases, with 15 bases left in between. The CDR3 length is 15 residues. CDR1 is SGDLS and CDR2 is YYNGEE in the germline V gene. The CDR3, as DNA: TGTGCCAGCAGCGTGGGGGGGGACCCGGGTCAGCCCCAGCATTTT. Its translation is CASSVGGDPGQPQHF.

The rearrangement joins TRBV6-4 to TRBJ1-1; tentative D call: TRBD1 (6 bases). V was cut by 2 bases and J by 4 bases, with 8 bases left in between. This CDR3 is 13 amino acids long. Per germline, CDR1 MRHNA and CDR2 SNTAGT. DNA of the CDR3: TGTGCCAGCAGTGACGGCAGGGGCACTGAAGCTTTCTTT. Encoded protein: CASSDGRGTEAFF.

This clone showed up just once. The rearrangement joins TRBV6-7 to TRBJ1-4, with 7 nucleotides matching TRBD1. TRBV6-7 falls under the ORF class, with uncertain function. This CDR3 region has 15 residues. V shed 6 bases, J shed 8 bases, and the junction held 12 bases outside the gene matches. The CDR3 DNA reads TGTGCCAGCAGCCCCCCGACAGGGACTAGAGAAAAACTGTTTTTT. It specifies CASSPPTGTREKLFF.

This clone has a single count. The chain links TRBV12-3 or TRBV12-4 to TRBJ2-5; D remains unclear. V was trimmed by 6 bases and J by 5 bases, leaving 10 bases between them. This CDR3 contains 12 residues. The chain's CDR3 is CASRGSLETQYF. CDR3 sequence (DNA): TGTGCCAGCAGGGGTAGCCTCGAGACCCAGTACTTC.

The chain uses TRBV2 and TRBJ2-7, with TRBD2 matching over 9 bases. Trimming took 7 bases from V and 5 from J; bases not matched to a gene: 6. CDR3 length: 13 amino acids. Germline V CDR1 and CDR2: SNHLY, FYNNEI. The CDR3 nucleotides are TGTGCCAGCACGGGCGGGAGGGAGAACGAGCAGTACTTC. Amino acids: CASTGGRENEQYF.

The V gene is TRBV18, the J gene TRBJ1-5; TRBD1 might be the D (5 bases). V was trimmed by 6 bases and J by 9 bases, leaving 15 bases between them. CDR3 length: 13 amino acids. Germline V gene lookup returns CDR1 KGHSH and CDR2 LQKENI. The CDR3: CASSPGPGGPQHF. CDR3 bases: TGTGCCAGCTCCCCCGGGCCCGGGGGGCCCCAGCATTTT.

The V gene is TRBV19, the J gene TRBJ1-5, with 8 nucleotides matching TRBD1. The germline V gene has CDR1 LNHDA and CDR2 SQIVND (reference sequence). Trimming cost V 11 bases and J 7 bases; bases outside gene matches: 7. CDR3 length equals 12 residues. CDR3 sequence: CAGRQGNQPQHF. CDR3 sequence (DNA): TGTGCCGGCCGACAGGGGAACCAGCCCCAGCATTTT. Full variable domain (remainder filled in from reference TRBV19 and TRBJ1-5): DGGITQSPKYLFRKEGQNVTLSCEQNLNHDAMYWYRQDPGQGLRLIYYSQIVNDFQKGDIAEGYSVSREKKESFPLTVTSAQKNPTAFYLCAGRQGNQPQHFGDGTRLSIL.

This clone appeared a single time. This chain links TRBV19 with TRBJ1-2, with TRBD1 matching over 7 bases. Germline V lookup: CDR1 LNHDA, CDR2 SQIVND (reference sequence). V lost 6 bases to trimming and J lost 7 bases; unmatched junction nucleotides: 11. CDR3 length: 14 amino acids. CDR3 coding DNA: TGTGCCAGTAGAGAACGACAGGGAATAGGTGGCTACACCTTC. Its protein is CASRERQGIGGYTF.

This clone was seen only once. V is TRBV15 and J is TRBJ2-2; D perhaps matches TRBD2 (5 bases). The CDR3 contains 15 residues. V lost 1 base and J lost 1, with 7 bases in between. Germline values: CDR1 LNHNV, CDR2 YYDKDF (reference sequence). CDR3 DNA: TGTGCCACCAGCAGAGGCGGAGGGAACACCGGGGAGCTGTTTTTT. Translating gives CATSRGGGNTGELFF. The full variable domain, rest sourced from reference TRBV15 and TRBJ2-2, is DAMVIQNPRYQVTQFGKPVTLSCSQTLNHNVMYWYQQKSSQAPKLLFHYYDKDFNNEADTPDNFQSRRPNTSFCFLDIRSPGLGDTAMYLCATSRGGGNTGELFFGEGSRLTVL.

The chain couples TRBV11-2 to TRBJ2-7, with 9 nucleotides matching TRBD1. This CDR3 comprises 15 residues. With 3 bases clipped from V and 0 bases from J, the junction kept 3 bases outside the gene matches. CDR1 and CDR2 from the germline V gene are SGHAT and FQNNGV. DNA of the CDR3: TGTGCCAGCAGCTTCGGACAGGGGAACTCCTACGAGCAGTACTTC. This codes for CASSFGQGNSYEQYF.

This chain connects TRBV7-2 to TRBJ2-1; 11 bases match TRBD2. In germline, CDR1 is SGHTA, CDR2 FQGNSA. The CDR3 totals 15 residues. J was trimmed by 4 bases and V by 2 bases; bases with no gene match: 1. The DNA of the CDR3 is TGTGCCAGCAGCTTAACTAGCGGGGGATACAATGAGCAGTTCTTC. This sequence encodes CASSLTSGGYNEQFF.

As DNA, the CDR3 is TGTGCCAGCAGTGTGCAGAAAGCTTTCTTT. Translation: CASSVQKAFF. The J gene is TRBJ1-1, the V gene TRBV2; D unclear. CDR1 is SNHLY, CDR2 FYNNEI, per germline. V shed 4 bases and J shed 9 bases, with 6 bases lying between them. The CDR3 loop spans 10 amino acids.

Here the CDR3 reads CASSLKGEVGPYEQYF. The CDR3 coding sequence is TGCGCCAGCAGCTTGAAAGGGGAGGTGGGACCCTACGAGCAGTACTTC. This sequence joins TRBV5-1 and TRBJ2-7; the D gene is possibly TRBD2 (6 bases). The CDR3 covers 16 residues. The germline CDR1 and CDR2 sequences are SGHRS and YFSETQ. V was pared by 1 base and J by 2 bases, with 16 bases between.

This CDR3 is CASSWTTGTGGRYTEAFF. The CDR3 DNA reads as TGCGCCAGCAGCTGGACCACCGGGACAGGGGGCCGGTACACTGAAGCTTTCTTT. The gene calls are TRBV4-1 and TRBJ1-1, with 12 bases aligning to TRBD1. The V segment lost 5 bases and the J segment 3 bases; nucleotides outside the gene matches: 13. The CDR3 is 18 amino acids. Germline V lookup: CDR1 MGHRA, CDR2 YSYEKL.

This sequence joins TRBV25-1 and TRBJ2-7, with D perhaps matching TRBD2 (6 bases). The CDR3 extends over 18 amino acids. In germline, CDR1 is MGHDK, CDR2 SYGVNS. V gave up 1 base and J gave up 2 bases, with 21 bases separating them. The CDR3 loop reads CASSESPLGHKRAYEQYF. CDR3 in DNA: TGTGCCAGCAGTGAATCCCCGCTTGGACACAAGCGGGCCTACGAGCAGTACTTC.

The gene calls are TRBV27 and TRBJ1-1, with D perhaps TRBD1 (6 bases). This CDR3 has 13 residues. V gave up 7 bases and J gave up 4 bases, with 13 bases separating them. CDR1 is MNHEY, CDR2 SMNVEV, per germline (reference sequence). Written as DNA, the CDR3 is TGTGCCAGCAACCTACAGGGCGGCACTGAAGCTTTCTTT. Its protein product is CASNLQGGTEAFF.

The CDR3 loop reads CAWSGLDRRNEKLFF. The CDR3 nucleotides are TGTGCCTGGAGTGGCCTCGACAGAAGGAATGAAAAACTGTTTTTT. This rearrangement joins TRBV30 to TRBJ1-4, with D possibly being TRBD1 (5 bases). V lost 1 base, J lost 5 bases, and 14 bases lay in between. Germline assignment: CDR1 GTSNPN and CDR2 SVGIG (reference sequence). The CDR3 covers 15 residues. The complete variable domain, with remaining parts taken from reference TRBV30 and TRBJ1-4, reads SQTIHQWPATLVQPVGSPLSLECTVEGTSNPNLYWYRQAAGRGLQLLFYSVGIGQISSEVPQNLSASRPQDRQFILSSKKLLLSDSGFYLCAWSGLDRRNEKLFFGSGTQLSVL.

V gene TRBV27 combines with J gene TRBJ2-5; 9 bases align to TRBD1. The CDR3 has 15 amino acids. V lost 5 bases, J lost 5 bases, and 9 bases stayed unmatched. Germline CDR1 MNHEY, CDR2 SMNVEV (reference sequence). CDR3 amino acids: CASSPRDREWETQYF. The DNA for the CDR3 is TGTGCCAGCAGTCCTCGGGACAGGGAGTGGGAGACCCAGTACTTC.

The V gene is TRBV4-1, the J gene TRBJ2-2; 9 nucleotides line up with TRBD2. CDR1 is MGHRA and CDR2 is YSYEKL in the germline V gene. This CDR3 is built from 16 residues. With 4 bases clipped from V and 4 bases from J, the junction kept 7 bases outside the gene matches. The CDR3 nucleotides read TGCGCCAGCAGCCCATTAGCGGGAGCAGGCACCGGGGAGCTGTTTTTT. It is translated as CASSPLAGAGTGELFF.

Notes on this clone: One junction end does not reproduce the germline sequence, and a read error may be involved. CDR3 coding DNA: TGTGCTAGCAGCTTACAGGCTGGCACGGACAATGAGCAGTTCTTC. Amino acids: CASSLQAGTDNEQFF. V and J are TRBV7-7 and TRBJ2-1, with D perhaps TRBD1 (5 bases). This CDR3 is 15 amino acids long. The germline V gene has CDR1 SSHAT and CDR2 FNYEAQ (reference sequence).

The chain links TRBV5-5 to TRBJ2-4; the match to TRBD1 covers 7 bases. Germline CDR1 and CDR2: SGHKS and YYEKEE (reference sequence). The CDR3 is made up of 16 amino acids. V was pared by 3 bases and J by 3 bases, with 9 bases of the junction left unmatched. The CDR3 DNA is TGTGCCAGCAGCTCCCACAGGGACAGCTACAAAAACATTCAGTACTTC. This sequence encodes CASSSHRDSYKNIQYF.